The 18 T cell receptor beta chains given below trace back to one sample, sequenced in a study of PD-1 blockade in mismatch repair-deficient tumors. Sequenced by immunoSEQ multiplex PCR; TCRdb stores in-frame clones only, minus some. The repertoire holds 55,000 to 85,000 clones, with 70% to 80% as singletons. This specimen was peripheral blood, taken 2 weeks after starting pembrolizumab. Receptors were obtained from an adult with mismatch repair-deficient cancer.

V gene TRBV25-1 combines with J gene TRBJ2-1; 10 nucleotides align to TRBD2. Per the germline V gene, CDR1 is MGHDK and CDR2 is SYGVNS. The CDR3 has 17 amino acids. Trimming took 4 bases from V and 5 from J; bases not matched to a gene: 11. CDR3 in amino acids: CASSGARLAGIDNEQFF. CDR3 DNA sequence: TGTGCCAGCAGTGGAGCGAGACTAGCGGGCATCGACAATGAGCAGTTCTTC.

This clone was counted a few times. This sequence joins TRBV4-2 and TRBJ2-7, with D possibly matching TRBD2 (6 bases). The V gene lost 1 base and the J gene lost 0 bases, with 10 bases spanning the gap. The CDR3 runs 15 residues. Germline V lookup: CDR1 LGHNA, CDR2 YNFKEQ. CDR3: CASSQGGGASYEQYF. CDR3 bases: TGTGCCAGCAGCCAAGGAGGAGGGGCCTCCTACGAGCAGTACTTC.

There are a few counts of this clone. The chain joins TRBV7-2 to TRBJ2-3; the D gene is possibly TRBD1 (5 bases). This CDR3 is built from 13 residues. CDR1 is SGHTA and CDR2 is FQGNSA in the germline V gene. V was pared by 2 bases and J by 5 bases, with 8 bases between. The CDR3 reads CASSLIREDTQYF. Here the CDR3 DNA reads TGTGCCAGCAGCTTAATCAGGGAAGATACGCAGTATTTT.

The chain couples TRBV5-4 to TRBJ2-1; D is uncertain. V lost 0 bases and J lost 4, with 11 bases in between. Germline V CDR1 and CDR2: SGHNT, YYREEE (reference sequence). The CDR3 loop spans 15 amino acids. This CDR3 is CASSLALVEYNEQFF. In nucleotides, the CDR3 is TGTGCCAGCAGCTTGGCCTTAGTGGAATACAATGAGCAGTTCTTC.

V gene TRBV2 combines with J gene TRBJ1-1, with D unclear. Looked up from germline, CDR1 is SNHLY and CDR2 is FYNNEI. Trimming stripped 5 bases from V and 1 base from J, with 14 bases between. The CDR3 sequence is 15 residues long. CDR3 DNA: TGTGCCAGCAGTTTAAGAGGACCTACGAACACTGAAGCTTTCTTT. Protein product: CASSLRGPTNTEAFF.

This clone has just one count. The gene calls are TRBV15 and TRBJ2-5; 14 bases agree with TRBD2. With V trimmed by 5 bases and J by 3 bases, 14 bases remained unmatched. This CDR3 is built from 19 residues. Germline CDR1 LNHNV, CDR2 YYDKDF (reference sequence). The chain's CDR3 is CATSPRRLAGGPPEETQYF. The CDR3 DNA is TGTGCCACCAGCCCACGCAGACTAGCGGGAGGGCCCCCAGAAGAGACCCAGTACTTC.

This clone showed up just once. The chain recombines TRBV7-6 with TRBJ1-1; 11 bases are shared with TRBD1. The CDR3 totals 16 residues. The germline V gene has CDR1 SGHVS and CDR2 FNYEAQ. The J segment lost 1 base and the V segment lost 5 bases, leaving 6 bases of the junction unmatched. The CDR3 reads CASSPTGQGGNTEAFF. For the CDR3, the DNA is TGTGCCAGCAGCCCGACGGGACAGGGGGGGAACACTGAAGCTTTCTTT. Combining the CDR3 with reference TRBV7-6 and TRBJ1-1 gives the whole variable domain GAGVSQSPRYKVTKRGQDVALRCDPISGHVSLYWYRQALGQGPEFLTYFNYEAQQDKSGLPNDRFSAERPEGSISTLTIQRTEQRDSAMYRCASSPTGQGGNTEAFFGQGTRLTVV.

This clone was recorded once. As DNA, the CDR3 is TGTGCCAGCAGCTTGACAGGGGGTCATCAGCCCCAGCATTTT. This gives the protein CASSLTGGHQPQHF. The rearrangement joins TRBV5-6 to TRBJ1-5; 8 positions match TRBD1. This CDR3 spans 14 amino acids. CDR1 and CDR2 from the germline V gene are SGHDT and YYEEEE. Unmatched junction bases numbered 2, after V lost 1 base and J lost 5 bases.

In its sample, this clone was seen a few times. The chain links TRBV6-5 to TRBJ2-7; the match to TRBD1 covers 8 bases. The V gene end was trimmed by 8 bases and the J gene end by 4 bases; junction bases not matched to a gene: 7. The germline V gene has CDR1 MNHEY and CDR2 SVGAGI. The CDR3 is 13 amino acids. In DNA, the CDR3 is TGTGCCAGCTATGGACAGGGCATGTACGAGCAGTACTTC. Amino acid sequence: CASYGQGMYEQYF.

V is TRBV29-1 and J is TRBJ2-7; 11 positions agree with TRBD1. V lost 7 bases, J lost 6 bases, and 8 bases stayed unmatched. The length of the CDR3 is 13 residues. The germline V gene has CDR1 SQVTM and CDR2 ANQGSEA. CDR3: CSARTGGQREQYF. DNA for the CDR3: TGCAGCGCCAGGACAGGGGGCCAGCGCGAGCAGTACTTC.

The chain employs TRBV18 and TRBJ1-2; tentatively, D is TRBD1 (6 bases). There are 16 residues in the CDR3. The V gene lost 2 bases and the J gene lost 4 bases, with 17 bases spanning the gap. Germline CDR1 reads KGHSH; CDR2 reads LQKENI. CDR3 nucleotide sequence: TGTGCCAGCTCACCATCTTCCGGGGGGCACGGCTATGGCTACACCTTC. This sequence encodes CASSPSSGGHGYGYTF.

In its sample, this clone was seen a few times. This CDR3 is CAISDGQGGNYGYTF. CDR3 coding DNA: TGTGCCATCAGTGACGGACAGGGGGGAAACTATGGCTACACCTTC. V gene TRBV10-3 combines with J gene TRBJ1-2, with 10 nucleotides matching TRBD1. Trimming took 3 bases from V and 2 from J; bases not matched to a gene: 3. This CDR3 region has 15 residues. Germline-derived CDR1 and CDR2 are ENHRY and SYGVKD.

The rearrangement joins TRBV27 to TRBJ1-5; 9 positions match TRBD1. V lost 6 bases, J lost 2 bases, and 5 bases stayed unmatched. Germline CDR1 reads MNHEY; CDR2 reads SMNVEV (reference sequence). CDR3 length equals 15 residues. The CDR3 here is CASRGTGYGNQPQHF. The CDR3 DNA reads TGTGCCAGCAGAGGGACAGGGTACGGCAATCAGCCCCAGCATTTT.

V usage is TRBV2 and J usage is TRBJ1-1; unclear D gene. Germline assignment: CDR1 SNHLY and CDR2 FYNNEI. This CDR3 comprises 11 residues. The V and J ends lost 8 bases and 0 bases respectively, with 4 bases between them. DNA for the CDR3: TGTGCCAGCGGTATGAACACTGAAGCTTTCTTT. Protein sequence: CASGMNTEAFF. Full variable domain (rest looked up from reference TRBV2 and TRBJ1-1): EPEVTQTPSHQVTQMGQEVILRCVPISNHLYFYWYRQILGQKVEFLVSFYNNEISEKSEIFDDQFSVERPDGSNFTLKIRSTKLEDSAMYFCASGMNTEAFFGQGTRLTVV.

This clone was picked up one time. This chain links TRBV7-9 with TRBJ2-7, with 15 bases identical to TRBD2. With 5 bases clipped from V and 5 bases from J, the junction kept 16 bases outside the gene matches. Germline V lookup: CDR1 SEHNR, CDR2 FQNEAQ (reference sequence). This CDR3 comprises 19 residues. The chain's CDR3 is CASSPAGTSGRRRPNEQYF. The CDR3 nucleotides read TGTGCCAGCAGCCCAGCCGGGACTAGCGGGAGGAGGCGCCCGAACGAGCAGTACTTC.

This rearrangement joins TRBV5-1 to TRBJ2-7; possible D gene TRBD2, 6 bases. This CDR3 is built from 13 residues. From germline, CDR1 is SGHRS and CDR2 YFSETQ. Between the trimmed V and J ends, which lost 2 bases and 3 bases, there was a span of 9 bases. CDR3: CASSFGLLYEQYF. CDR3 in DNA: TGCGCCAGCAGCTTTGGACTACTCTACGAGCAGTACTTC.

The rearrangement links TRBV11-3 to TRBJ2-1, with 7 bases identical to TRBD2. Trimming took 8 bases from V and 4 from J; bases not matched to a gene: 11. There are 15 residues in the CDR3. Germline V gene sequence: CDR1 SGHNT, CDR2 YENEEA. The CDR3 loop is CASALNSGLYNEQFF. The CDR3 bases are TGTGCCAGCGCCCTCAATAGCGGGCTTTACAATGAGCAGTTCTTC.

V is TRBV4-2 and J is TRBJ2-1, with D perhaps being TRBD1 or TRBD2 (5 bases each). The germline V gene has CDR1 LGHNA and CDR2 YNFKEQ. The CDR3 covers 16 residues. V lost 5 bases and J lost 7, with 21 bases in between. The CDR3 DNA follows: TGTGCCAGCAGCTTCCACCGGGGCTCGGACCGGAATGAGCAGTTCTTC. Translation gives CASSFHRGSDRNEQFF.